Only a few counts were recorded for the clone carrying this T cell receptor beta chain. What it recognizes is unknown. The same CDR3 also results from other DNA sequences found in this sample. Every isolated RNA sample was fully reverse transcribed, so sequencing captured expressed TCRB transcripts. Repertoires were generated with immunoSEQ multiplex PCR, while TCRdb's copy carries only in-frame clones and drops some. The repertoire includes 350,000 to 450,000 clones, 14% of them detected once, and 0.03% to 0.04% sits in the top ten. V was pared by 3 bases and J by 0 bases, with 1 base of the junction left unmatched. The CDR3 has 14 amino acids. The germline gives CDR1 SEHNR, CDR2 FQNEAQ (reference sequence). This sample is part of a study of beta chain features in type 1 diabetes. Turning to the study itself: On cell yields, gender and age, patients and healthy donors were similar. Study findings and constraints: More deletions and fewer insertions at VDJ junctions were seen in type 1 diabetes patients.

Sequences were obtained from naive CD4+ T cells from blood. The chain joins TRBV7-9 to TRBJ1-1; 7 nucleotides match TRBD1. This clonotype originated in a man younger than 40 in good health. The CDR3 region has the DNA TGTGCCAGCAGCTTGGGACAGCTGAACACTGAAGCTTTCTTT. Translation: CASSLGQLNTEAFF.